The sequence of this T cell receptor beta chain was determined in a study of PD-1 blockade in mismatch repair-deficient tumors. PCR or immunohistochemistry showed mismatch repair deficiency in every enrolled patient. The protocol was immunoSEQ multiplex PCR, while the TCRdb copy is restricted to in-frame clones and leaves out a portion. The sample consists of 60,000 to 70,000 clones, around 88% of them appearing once. The CDR3 totals 14 residues. Trimming left V 2 bases short and J 7 bases short, with 9 bases between. From germline, CDR1 is MNHNY and CDR2 SVGAGI (reference sequence). This chain joins TRBV6-6 and TRBJ1-6; D unclear. The origin of this receptor is an adult with mismatch repair-deficient cancer. The material was peripheral blood, obtained 52 weeks after starting pembrolizumab. The CDR3 loop is CASSYVGGNSPLHF. In DNA form, the CDR3 reads TGTGCCAGCAGTTACGTAGGCGGAAATTCACCCCTCCACTTT.